A single sample gave rise to the 14 T cell receptor beta chains below, sequenced in a study of memory CD8 T cells in hepatitis C reinfection. Produced via immunoSEQ multiplex PCR; TCRdb's table is partial and in-frame only. The sample contains under 60,000 clones, about nine tenths of which appear only once. The time point is: pre-reinfection, 55 to 20 weeks before reinfection detection. Sorted cells were sequenced directly ex vivo without any in vitro expansion. Specimen: naive CD8+ T cells sorted from blood. The receptors here all came from a man aged 18 to 30 with hepatitis C virus infection.

This rearrangement joins TRBV5-1 to TRBJ2-5, with D perhaps matching TRBD1 (6 bases). Matching the DNA end better, TRBJ2-7 makes the J call doubtful. The germline V gene encodes CDR1 SGHRS and CDR2 YFSETQ. This CDR3 has 13 residues. As DNA, the CDR3 is TGCGCCAGCAGCAAGACAGGAATGTACGAGCAGTACTTC. Its translation is CASSKTGMYEQYF.

The chain recombines TRBV27 with TRBJ2-1; 15 bases agree with TRBD2. Germline CDR1 reads MNHEY; CDR2 reads SMNVEV (reference sequence). V shed 5 bases, J shed 3 bases, and the junction held 5 bases outside the gene matches. This CDR3 has 17 residues. The CDR3 DNA reads TGTGCCAGCAGTCCCGGGACTAGCGGGGGGATCTACAATGAGCAGTTCTTC. Amino acids: CASSPGTSGGIYNEQFF.

The genes are TRBV27 and TRBJ2-1; maybe TRBD1 (6 bases). The V gene lost 5 bases and the J gene lost 7 bases, with 15 bases spanning the gap. CDR3 length: 14 amino acids. Looked up from germline, CDR1 is MNHEY and CDR2 is SMNVEV (reference sequence). Here the CDR3 reads CASSLSRGENEQFF. CDR3 DNA sequence: TGTGCCAGCAGTCTGTCCAGGGGAGAAAATGAGCAGTTCTTC.

This clone showed up just a few times. V gene TRBV4-1 combines with J gene TRBJ1-1, with TRBD1 as a possible D gene (6 bases). The CDR3 loop spans 15 amino acids. Per the germline V gene, CDR1 is MGHRA and CDR2 is YSYEKL. Deletions cut 3 bases from V and 6 bases from J, with 17 bases between. The DNA for the CDR3 is TGCGCCAGCAGCCAGGGTTGGACAGAAGGCGCTGAAGCTTTCTTT. Translation: CASSQGWTEGAEAFF.

This chain joins TRBV21-1 and TRBJ1-6; the listed D gene, TRBD1, was not tested against the DNA. TRBV21-1 is deemed a pseudogene. The CDR3 is 15 amino acids. CDR3 region: CASTLPTGATSPLHF. Here the CDR3 DNA reads TGTGCCAGCACCTTACCTACAGGGGCGACTTCACCCCTCCACTTT.

The chain joins TRBV6-5 to TRBJ2-1, with TRBD1 matching over 7 bases. Per germline, CDR1 MNHEY and CDR2 SVGAGI. Trimming took 2 bases from V and 5 from J; bases not matched to a gene: 3. CDR3 length: 14 amino acids. Here the CDR3 DNA reads TGTGCCAGCAGTTACACAGGGGTAAACAATGAGCAGTTCTTC. Translating it yields CASSYTGVNNEQFF.

This CDR3 reads CASSPGLGGRETQYF. In nucleotides, the CDR3 is TGTGCCAGCAGCCCGGGACTAGGAGGGCGGGAGACCCAGTACTTC. This sequence joins TRBV6-1 and TRBJ2-5; 8 bases match TRBD2. The CDR3 is 15 residues long. CDR1 is MNHNS and CDR2 is SASEGT in the germline V gene. V lost 6 bases, J lost 5 bases, and 11 bases stayed unmatched.

This sequence joins TRBV7-9 and TRBJ2-7, with 7 bases that match TRBD1. Germline lookup yields CDR1 SEHNR and CDR2 FQNEAQ (reference sequence). The CDR3 spans 13 residues. The V gene end was trimmed by 2 bases and the J gene end by 5 bases; junction bases not matched to a gene: 3. This CDR3 reads CASSLLGGHEQYF. The CDR3 DNA follows: TGTGCCAGCAGCTTATTAGGGGGCCACGAGCAGTACTTC. Complete variable domain (other parts from reference TRBV7-9 and TRBJ2-7): DTGVSQNPRHKITKRGQNVTFRCDPISEHNRLYWYRQTLGQGPEFLTYFQNEAQLEKSRLLSDRFSAERPKGSFSTLEIQRTEQGDSAMYLCASSLLGGHEQYFGPGTRLTVT.

The V gene is TRBV27, the J gene TRBJ2-3; D is possibly TRBD2 (6 bases). V lost 7 bases and J lost 10, with 18 bases in between. The CDR3 is made up of 13 amino acids. Per germline, CDR1 MNHEY and CDR2 SMNVEV (reference sequence). CDR3 in amino acids: CASTSGGTSPQYF. As DNA, the CDR3 is TGTGCCAGCACCTCTGGGGGGACGTCCCCGCAGTATTTT.

The chain recombines TRBV30 with TRBJ1-1, with no clear D. V dropped 0 bases and J dropped 4 bases, with 12 bases sitting between them. The length of the CDR3 is 14 residues. Germline lookup yields CDR1 GTSNPN and CDR2 SVGIG (reference sequence). The CDR3 region is CAWSVEPLSTEAFF. In DNA, the CDR3 is TGTGCCTGGAGTGTAGAGCCATTGAGCACTGAAGCTTTCTTT. The whole variable domain, filled in from reference TRBV30 and TRBJ1-1, reads SQTIHQWPATLVQPVGSPLSLECTVEGTSNPNLYWYRQAAGRGLQLLFYSVGIGQISSEVPQNLSASRPQDRQFILSSKKLLLSDSGFYLCAWSVEPLSTEAFFGQGTRLTVV.

CDR3 loop: CAWTLQGATGQTQYF. As DNA, the CDR3 is TGTGCCTGGACCCTACAGGGGGCGACCGGACAGACCCAGTACTTC. The V gene is TRBV30, the J gene TRBJ2-5; 9 positions match TRBD1. The CDR3 sequence is 15 residues long. Looked up from germline, CDR1 is GTSNPN and CDR2 is SVGIG (reference sequence). The junction had 12 bases not matched to a gene; V was cut back by 4 bases and J by 6 bases.

The rearrangement uses TRBV2 and TRBJ2-2; 8 bases are shared with TRBD1. CDR3 length: 14 residues. In germline, CDR1 is SNHLY, CDR2 FYNNEI. With V trimmed by 5 bases and J by 2 bases, 1 base remained unmatched. CDR3 sequence (DNA): TGTGCCAGCAGTCAGGGGGCAAACACCGGGGAGCTGTTTTTT. This translates into CASSQGANTGELFF.

The CDR3 DNA reads as TGTGCCAGCAGTTCTCACACGGGACTAGTTTCAGATACGCAGTATTTT. It translates to CASSSHTGLVSDTQYF. The chain is built from TRBV6-5 and TRBJ2-3; the match to TRBD2 covers 8 bases. The CDR3 runs 16 residues. Unmatched junction bases numbered 10, after V lost 4 bases and J lost 4 bases. Germline V gene data show CDR1 as MNHEY and CDR2 as SVGAGI.

The chain couples TRBV6-5 to TRBJ2-2; no definite D call. Trimming removed 6 bases at V and 3 bases at J, with 11 bases between. CDR3 length: 14 residues. Germline CDR1 and CDR2: MNHEY and SVGAGI. CDR3 DNA sequence: TGTGCCAGCAGCCCCTCTAGGTACACCGGGGAGCTGTTTTTT. Translated: CASSPSRYTGELFF.